These 30 T cell receptor beta chains were sequenced from one sample in a study of T cells after yellow fever vaccination. One entry per CDR3 protein results from TCRdb running MiXCR on the 5' RACE reads. The profile shows about 320,000 distinct CDR3 sequences, around 10% of them singletons. This material consisted of CD4+ T cells sorted from PBMCs, taken 45 days after the yellow fever booster vaccination. These receptors were taken from a man aged 18 to 30 who received the YFV17D yellow fever vaccine.

This clonotype was counted a few times. The chain couples TRBV30 to TRBJ1-2; 9 positions match TRBD1. Germline assignment: CDR1 GTSNPN and CDR2 SVGIG (reference sequence). The J segment lost 11 bases and the V segment lost 3 bases, leaving 13 bases of the junction unmatched. The CDR3 consists of 14 residues. The CDR3 DNA is TGTGCCTGGAGAAATTGGGGACAGGGAACCGGATACACCTTC. Translation: CAWRNWGQGTGYTF.

This clonotype came up a few times. The chain couples TRBV4-2 to TRBJ2-7, with D possibly called TRBD1 or TRBD2 (5 bases each). This CDR3 has 14 amino acids. The germline gives CDR1 LGHNA, CDR2 YNFKEQ. Trimming removed 4 bases at V and 1 base at J, with 11 bases between. The CDR3 region is CASSPRDGSYEQYF. The CDR3 bases are TGTGCCAGCAGCCCCCGGGACGGTTCCTACGAGCAGTACTTC.

This clonotype was seen many times. This chain links TRBV4-2 with TRBJ2-3; D possibly corresponds to TRBD1 (5 bases). The V gene lost 6 bases and the J gene lost 4 bases, with 8 bases spanning the gap. Germline loops: CDR1 LGHNA, CDR2 YNFKEQ. This CDR3 is 12 amino acids long. The CDR3: CASSYRSDTQYF. As DNA, the CDR3 is TGTGCCAGCAGTTACAGGTCAGATACGCAGTATTTT.

This chain uses TRBV7-2 with TRBJ1-2, with D tentatively TRBD1 (5 bases). V was shortened by 4 bases and J by 8 bases, with 14 bases between the two germline ends. The CDR3 contains 13 residues. Germline-derived CDR1 and CDR2 are SGHTA and FQGNSA. The CDR3 nucleotides are TGTGCCAGCAGCTCAAGGGTGGGGGGAGGCTACACCTTC. It specifies CASSSRVGGGYTF.

In its sample, this clonotype was seen a few times. J is TRBJ2-7 and V is TRBV24-1; maybe TRBD1 (6 bases). The CDR3 is made up of 13 amino acids. Trimming removed 7 bases at V and 5 bases at J, with 14 bases between. Germline V gives CDR1 KGHDR, CDR2 SFDVKD. This chain's CDR3 is CATRQGSKDEQYV. The CDR3 bases are TGTGCCACCAGACAGGGAAGTAAGGACGAGCAGTACGTC.

This chain uses TRBV19 with TRBJ1-2; 9 nucleotides agree with TRBD1. CDR1 and CDR2 from the germline V gene are LNHDA and SQIVND (reference sequence). Trimming took 4 bases from V and 5 from J; bases not matched to a gene: 5. The CDR3 contains 14 residues. The CDR3 sequence: CASSTRQGGYGYTF. Written as DNA, the CDR3 is TGTGCCAGTAGTACCAGACAGGGGGGTTATGGCTACACCTTC.

The V gene is TRBV20-1, the J gene TRBJ1-5, with a tentative D call TRBD1 (5 bases). From germline, CDR1 is DFQATT and CDR2 SNEGSKA (reference sequence). This CDR3 is 12 amino acids long. V was trimmed by 7 bases and J by 0 bases, leaving 7 bases between them. CDR3 DNA sequence: TGCAGTGGGGGGAATAGCAATCAGCCCCAGCATTTT. Protein product: CSGGNSNQPQHF.

This chain links TRBV6-5 with TRBJ2-2; the D gene is possibly TRBD2 (6 bases). Germline V CDR1 and CDR2: MNHEY, SVGAGI. The CDR3 runs 19 residues. V lost 2 bases and J lost 2, with 21 bases in between. CDR3 region: CASSYGARESGHNTGELFF. The CDR3 nucleotides read TGTGCCAGCAGTTACGGGGCTCGGGAGAGCGGGCACAACACCGGGGAGCTGTTTTTT.

This clonotype is a singleton in its sample. V usage is TRBV6-1 and J usage is TRBJ1-2, with 7 positions matching TRBD1. The CDR3 extends over 13 amino acids. Germline loops: CDR1 MNHNS, CDR2 SASEGT. The junction had 8 bases not matched to a gene; V was cut back by 6 bases and J by 7 bases. In DNA, the CDR3 is TGTGCCAGCAGCACCACAGGGGCGTCTGGCTACACCTTC. Residues: CASSTTGASGYTF.

This clonotype was counted between two and nine times. The gene calls are TRBV7-8 and TRBJ1-1; perhaps TRBD1 as D (6 bases). Germline V gene lookup returns CDR1 SGHVS and CDR2 FQNEAQ. The CDR3 loop spans 13 amino acids. Trimming took off 5 bases at V and 4 bases at J, with 11 bases between the two ends. CDR3 DNA: TGTGCCAGCAGCCGAACAGGGTCCACTGAAGCTTTCTTT. This gives the protein CASSRTGSTEAFF.

V and J are TRBV6-5 and TRBJ2-5, with 10 bases aligning to TRBD2. The ends lost 0 bases at V and 4 bases at J; junction bases unmatched: 17. The germline CDR1 and CDR2 sequences are MNHEY and SVGAGI. The CDR3 runs to 20 residues. The CDR3 bases are TGTGCCAGCAGTTACTCGATGGGGCTAGCGGGGGATAATTTGGGAGAGACCCAGTACTTC. This sequence encodes CASSYSMGLAGDNLGETQYF.

A few counts support this clonotype. The gene calls are TRBV7-3 and TRBJ2-7; either TRBD1 or TRBD2 may fit D (7 bases each). The germline gives CDR1 SGHTA, CDR2 FQGTGA. CDR3 length: 13 amino acids. V dropped 4 bases and J dropped 6 bases, with 13 bases sitting between them. CDR3 sequence reads: CASSSDREGEQYV. The CDR3 bases are TGTGCCAGCAGCTCAGACAGGGAGGGCGAGCAGTACGTC.

This clonotype was picked up a small number of times. V usage is TRBV9 and J usage is TRBJ2-7; 7 bases agree with TRBD1. The CDR3 loop spans 15 amino acids. Germline V CDR1 and CDR2: SGDLS, YYNGEE. V lost 3 bases to trimming and J lost 0 bases; unmatched junction nucleotides: 6. The DNA for the CDR3 is TGTGCCAGCAGCGCTTCGTCAGGGGGCTCCTACGAGCAGTACTTC. Translating gives CASSASSGGSYEQYF.

At least ten counts were recorded for this clonotype. This rearrangement joins TRBV5-1 to TRBJ2-3; D may match TRBD1 or TRBD2 (5 bases each). Germline V CDR1 and CDR2: SGHRS, YFSETQ. V lost 2 bases and J lost 0, with 19 bases in between. The CDR3 is made up of 18 amino acids. The CDR3: CASSFAGSLGFSTDTQYF. The CDR3 DNA is TGCGCCAGCAGCTTCGCAGGGAGTTTGGGGTTCAGCACAGATACGCAGTATTTT.

This clonotype was observed a few times. The chain couples TRBV20-1 to TRBJ2-7; 11 nucleotides line up with TRBD1. CDR1 DFQATT and CDR2 SNEGSKA come from the germline V gene (reference sequence). The CDR3 runs 16 residues. Trimming took 3 bases from V and 2 from J; bases not matched to a gene: 9. CDR3 region: CSASGRGQGGTYEQYF. The CDR3 nucleotides are TGCAGTGCTAGCGGGAGGGGACAGGGGGGGACCTACGAGCAGTACTTC.

This clonotype was counted between two and nine times. This chain uses TRBV7-3 with TRBJ2-7; 7 positions agree with TRBD2. The CDR3 length is 14 residues. The trim removed 5 bases at V and 1 base at J, leaving 5 bases unmatched. The germline V gene has CDR1 SGHTA and CDR2 FQGTGA. The CDR3 spells CASSRDGRSYEQYV. The CDR3 nucleotides are TGTGCCAGCAGCCGAGACGGGAGGTCCTACGAGCAGTACGTC.

The chain couples TRBV5-1 to TRBJ1-4; D perhaps matches TRBD1 (5 bases). The CDR3 is 17 amino acids. The V gene's germline CDR1 is SGHRS and CDR2 YFSETQ. V was clipped by 4 bases and J by 3 bases, with 19 bases between them. DNA for the CDR3: TGCGCCAGCAGCGCCCCTCGAGTTGGGGGGGCTAATGAAAAACTGTTTTTT. It is translated as CASSAPRVGGANEKLFF.

This clonotype was recorded a few times. The chain has TRBV9 and TRBJ2-3; 11 bases are a match to TRBD2. J was trimmed by 4 bases and V by 3 bases; bases with no gene match: 7. Germline values: CDR1 SGDLS, CDR2 YYNGEE. The CDR3 is 16 residues long. The CDR3 nucleotides are TGTGCCAGCAGCGCTCGGATTAGCGGGGGGGCAGATACGCAGTATTTT. Protein: CASSARISGGADTQYF.

The rearrangement links TRBV20-1 to TRBJ2-1; tentatively, D is TRBD2 (6 bases). V lost 4 bases to trimming and J lost 10 bases, with 17 bases between them. The CDR3 is 13 residues long. Looked up from germline, CDR1 is DFQATT and CDR2 is SNEGSKA (reference sequence). The DNA for the CDR3 is TGCAGTGCTACCCGACGGGGGAGAGGGGAGCAGTTCTTC. Translating it yields CSATRRGRGEQFF.

V and J are TRBV9 and TRBJ2-4; D is possibly TRBD2 (5 bases). The germline V gene has CDR1 SGDLS and CDR2 YYNGEE. This CDR3 is 16 amino acids long. V was pared by 0 bases and J by 8 bases, with 18 bases between. CDR3 sequence: CASSVDSGRTSYIQYF. DNA for the CDR3: TGTGCCAGCAGCGTAGACTCCGGACGGACTTCGTACATTCAGTACTTC. The complete variable domain, with remaining parts taken from reference TRBV9 and TRBJ2-4, reads DSGVTQTPKHLITATGQRVTLRCSPRSGDLSVYWYQQSLDQGLQFLIQYYNGEERAKGNILERFSAQQFPDLHSELNLSSLELGDSALYFCASSVDSGRTSYIQYFGAGTRLSVL.

This clonotype occurred many times. The genes are TRBV7-9 and TRBJ2-4, with D unclear. The CDR3 sequence is 11 residues long. V was shortened by 2 bases and J by 8 bases, with 4 bases between the two germline ends. CDR1 SEHNR and CDR2 FQNEAQ come from the germline V gene (reference sequence). The DNA of the CDR3 is TGTGCCAGCAGCTTACGGGACATTCAGTACTTC. Translation gives CASSLRDIQYF.

This clonotype was seen a few times. The chain carries TRBV5-1 and TRBJ1-6; D is perhaps TRBD1 (6 bases). The V and J ends lost 4 bases and 9 bases respectively, with 17 bases between them. Germline CDR1 reads SGHRS; CDR2 reads YFSETQ. The CDR3 length is 15 residues. CDR3 region: CASSLDSSPLSPLHF. The DNA of the CDR3 is TGCGCCAGCAGCCTGGACAGTTCCCCCCTTTCACCCCTCCACTTT.

The rearrangement links TRBV5-1 to TRBJ1-1; unclear D gene. Germline CDR1 and CDR2: SGHRS and YFSETQ. This CDR3 has 14 residues. The ends were cut back, 2 bases at V and 2 bases at J, with 10 bases in the middle. CDR3: CASSFLAGNTEAFF. CDR3 coding DNA: TGCGCCAGCAGCTTCTTAGCAGGAAACACTGAAGCTTTCTTT.

The gene calls are TRBV7-9 and TRBJ2-1; 11 bases are a match to TRBD2. In germline, CDR1 is SEHNR, CDR2 FQNEAQ (reference sequence). CDR3 length: 14 amino acids. V shed 3 bases, J shed 6 bases, and the junction held 1 base outside the gene matches. In DNA form, the CDR3 reads TGTGCCAGCAGCTTTGGGACTAGCGGCAATGAGCAGTTCTTC. This encodes CASSFGTSGNEQFF.

This clonotype occurred a few times. This chain uses TRBV7-2 with TRBJ1-3; D uncertain. Germline values: CDR1 SGHTA, CDR2 FQGNSA. CDR3 size: 15 residues. Trimming left V 1 base short and J 2 bases short, with 9 bases between. CDR3 in DNA: TGTGCCAGCAGCTTAGATTCAGTACCTGGAAACACCATATATTTT. Its translation: CASSLDSVPGNTIYF.

This clonotype was found a few times. The chain uses TRBV11-2 and TRBJ1-2, with TRBD1 matching 8 bases. The CDR3 runs to 17 residues. Germline V CDR1 and CDR2: SGHAT, FQNNGV. V shed 0 bases, J shed 3 bases, and the junction held 9 bases outside the gene matches. In DNA form, the CDR3 reads TGTGCCAGCAGCTTAGATCCATCGCAGGGGGCGGACTATGGCTACACCTTC. It translates to CASSLDPSQGADYGYTF. The entire variable domain, with the rest obtained from reference TRBV11-2 and TRBJ1-2, is as follows: EAGVAQSPRYKIIEKRQSVAFWCNPISGHATLYWYQQILGQGPKLLIQFQNNGVVDDSQLPKDRFSAERLKGVDSTLKIQPAKLEDSAVYLCASSLDPSQGADYGYTFGSGTRLTVV.

This clonotype has a handful of counts. The chain combines TRBV5-1 with TRBJ2-7, with TRBD1 as a possible D gene (6 bases). The CDR3 loop spans 14 amino acids. Germline lookup yields CDR1 SGHRS and CDR2 YFSETQ. V was clipped by 3 bases and J by 2 bases, with 12 bases between them. CDR3 nucleotides: TGCGCCAGCAGCTCGGGACATGGGCCCTACGAGCAGTACTTC. Residues: CASSSGHGPYEQYF.

This clonotype was detected a few times. This chain joins TRBV27 and TRBJ2-1, with D maybe TRBD2 (6 bases). The CDR3 totals 15 residues. The ends were cut back, 4 bases at V and 0 bases at J, with 10 bases in the middle. Germline loops: CDR1 MNHEY, CDR2 SMNVEV (reference sequence). The CDR3 sequence is CASSWRERSYNEQFF. DNA for the CDR3: TGTGCCAGCAGTTGGAGGGAACGCTCCTACAATGAGCAGTTCTTC.

This clonotype was detected only a few times. The chain combines TRBV20-1 with TRBJ2-1; D perhaps matches TRBD2 (6 bases). Germline CDR1 DFQATT, CDR2 SNEGSKA (reference sequence). V was cut by 6 bases and J by 12 bases, with 30 bases left in between. This CDR3 has 16 residues. The CDR3 protein is CSADPAHGAVRRAQFF. The CDR3 bases are TGCAGTGCAGACCCCGCCCACGGGGCCGTCAGGAGGGCGCAGTTCTTC.

This clonotype occurred many times. The V and J genes are TRBV7-9 and TRBJ1-2; D is undetermined. CDR3 length equals 13 residues. Trimming shortened V by 8 bases and J by 5 bases, and 15 bases separated the two germline ends. CDR1 is SEHNR, CDR2 FQNEAQ, per germline (reference sequence). The DNA of the CDR3 is TGTGCCAGCCACTCGAGGGCGACTTATGGCTACACCTTC. Its protein product is CASHSRATYGYTF.